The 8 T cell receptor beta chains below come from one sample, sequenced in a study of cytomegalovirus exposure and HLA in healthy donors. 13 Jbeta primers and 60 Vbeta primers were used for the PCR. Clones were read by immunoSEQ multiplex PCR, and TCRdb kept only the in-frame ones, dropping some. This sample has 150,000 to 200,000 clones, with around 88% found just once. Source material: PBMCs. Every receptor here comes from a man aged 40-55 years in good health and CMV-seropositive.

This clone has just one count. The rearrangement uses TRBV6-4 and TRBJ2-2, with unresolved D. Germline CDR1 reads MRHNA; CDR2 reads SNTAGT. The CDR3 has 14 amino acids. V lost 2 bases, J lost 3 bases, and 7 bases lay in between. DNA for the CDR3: TGTGCCAGCAGTGACACGGCGGACACCGGGGAGCTGTTTTTT. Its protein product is CASSDTADTGELFF.

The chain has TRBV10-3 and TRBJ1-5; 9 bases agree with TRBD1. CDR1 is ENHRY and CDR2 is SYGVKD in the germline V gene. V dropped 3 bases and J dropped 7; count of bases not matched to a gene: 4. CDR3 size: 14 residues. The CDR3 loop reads CAISEGTGIQPQHF. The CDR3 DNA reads TGTGCCATCAGTGAAGGGACAGGGATCCAGCCCCAGCATTTT.

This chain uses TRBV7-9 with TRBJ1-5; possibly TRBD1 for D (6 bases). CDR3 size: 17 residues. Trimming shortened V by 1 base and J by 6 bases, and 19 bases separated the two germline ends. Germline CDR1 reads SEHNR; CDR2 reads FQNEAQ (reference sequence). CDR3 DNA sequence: TGTGCCAGCAGCTTAGGTAGGACAGCGGCTGCGAGTCAGCCCCAGCATTTT. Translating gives CASSLGRTAAASQPQHF.

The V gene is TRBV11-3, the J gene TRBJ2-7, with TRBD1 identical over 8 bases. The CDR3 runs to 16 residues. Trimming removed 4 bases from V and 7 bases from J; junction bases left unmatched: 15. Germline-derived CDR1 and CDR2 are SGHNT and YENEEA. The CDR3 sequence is CASSSAGGGKACEQYF. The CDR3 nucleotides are TGTGCCAGCAGCTCAGCAGGGGGCGGGAAGGCCTGTGAGCAGTACTTC. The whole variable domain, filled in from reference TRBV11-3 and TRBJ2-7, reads EAGVVQSPRYKIIEKKQPVAFWCNPISGHNTLYWYLQNLGQGPELLIRYENEEAVDDSQLPKDRFSAERLKGVDSTLKIQPAELGDSAVYLCASSSAGGGKACEQYFGPGTRLTVT.

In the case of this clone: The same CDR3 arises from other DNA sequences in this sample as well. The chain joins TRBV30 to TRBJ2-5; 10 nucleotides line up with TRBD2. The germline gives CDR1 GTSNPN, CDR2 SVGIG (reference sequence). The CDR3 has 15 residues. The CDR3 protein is CAWGRTSGFQETQYF. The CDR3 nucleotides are TGTGCTTGGGGCCGGACTAGCGGTTTTCAAGAGACCCAGTACTTC. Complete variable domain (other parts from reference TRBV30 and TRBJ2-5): SQTIHQWPATLVQPVGSPLSLECTVEGTSNPNLYWYRQAAGRGLQLLFYSVGIGQISSEVPQNLSASRPQDRQFILSSKKLLLSDSGFYLCAWGRTSGFQETQYFGPGTRLLVL.

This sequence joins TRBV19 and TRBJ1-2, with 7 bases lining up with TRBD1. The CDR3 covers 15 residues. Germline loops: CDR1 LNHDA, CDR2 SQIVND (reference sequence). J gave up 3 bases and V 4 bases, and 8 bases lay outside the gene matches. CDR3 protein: CASSKWQGGDYGYTF. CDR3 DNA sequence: TGTGCCAGTAGTAAATGGCAGGGGGGTGACTATGGCTACACCTTC.

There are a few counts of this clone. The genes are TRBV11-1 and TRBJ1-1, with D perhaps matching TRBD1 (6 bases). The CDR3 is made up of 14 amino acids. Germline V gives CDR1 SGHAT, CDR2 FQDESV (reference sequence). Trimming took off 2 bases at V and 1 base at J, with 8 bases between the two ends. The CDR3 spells CASSLRTANTEAFF. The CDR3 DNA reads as TGTGCCAGCAGCTTAAGGACAGCGAACACTGAAGCTTTCTTT.

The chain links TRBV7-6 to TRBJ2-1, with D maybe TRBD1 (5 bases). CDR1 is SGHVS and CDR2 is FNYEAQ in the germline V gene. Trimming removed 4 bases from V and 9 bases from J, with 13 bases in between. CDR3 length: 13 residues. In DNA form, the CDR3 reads TGTGCCAGCAGCTACAGCCAGGGTAGTGAGCAGTTCTTC. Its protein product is CASSYSQGSEQFF.